The present T cell receptor beta chain was sequenced within a study of cytomegalovirus exposure and HLA in healthy donors. Study context: Roughly 180 million T cells yielded roughly 120 million unique TCR beta sequences in earlier analysis. Findings of the study overall: A later analysis reportedly found fewer N-insertions in an Asian-associated ancestry cluster than the approximately 700-donor mean. V segments that were indistinguishable, TRBV6-2 and TRBV6-3 among them, were omitted from analysis.

Germline loops: CDR1 SGHRS, CDR2 YFSETQ. The CDR3 totals 13 residues. The V gene lost 1 base and the J gene lost 3 bases, with 6 bases spanning the gap. As for this clone: The antigen is not known.

PCR primers comprised 60 Vbeta and 13 Jbeta primers. Per the original methods: Some 10 million of 65 million to 95 million unique TCR beta chains were shared, per a later count. The assay was immunoSEQ multiplex PCR, and TCRdb's table has in-frame clones only and misses some. V and J calls and clone size follow that table, whereas D and trimming were derived from the DNA. The profile shows under 200,000 clones, over 70% of them singletons. Sequenced: PBMCs. The TCR originated in a woman in her 30s in good health and CMV-seronegative. The V gene is TRBV5-1, the J gene TRBJ2-3; a possible D gene is TRBD1 (5 bases). Written as DNA, the CDR3 is TGCGCCAGCAGCTTGCCAGGGACAGATACGCAGTATTTT. Protein sequence: CASSLPGTDTQYF.